What follows describes a single TCR beta chain. The CDR3 length is 13 residues. Looked up from germline, CDR1 is SGHAT and CDR2 is FQNNGV. The V and J ends lost 3 bases and 1 base respectively, with 6 bases between them. The entry originates in a study of cytomegalovirus exposure and HLA in healthy donors. PCR employed 60 Vbeta and 13 Jbeta primers. Profiling relied on immunoSEQ multiplex PCR, and the TCRdb table lists in-frame clones only, not all of them. Here the sample spans 100,000 to 150,000 clones, approximately 70% being singletons. The rearrangement links TRBV11-2 to TRBJ2-5; D is unresolved. This sequence originates from a woman in her fifties or sixties in good health and CMV-seropositive. The sequenced sample consisted of PBMCs. The DNA of the CDR3 is TGTGCCAGCAGCTTTGGCAGCCAAGAGACCCAGTACTTC. Translating it yields CASSFGSQETQYF. Using reference TRBV11-2 and TRBJ2-5 for the parts outside the CDR3, the full variable domain is EAGVAQSPRYKIIEKRQSVAFWCNPISGHATLYWYQQILGQGPKLLIQFQNNGVVDDSQLPKDRFSAERLKGVDSTLKIQPAKLEDSAVYLCASSFGSQETQYFGPGTRLLVL.